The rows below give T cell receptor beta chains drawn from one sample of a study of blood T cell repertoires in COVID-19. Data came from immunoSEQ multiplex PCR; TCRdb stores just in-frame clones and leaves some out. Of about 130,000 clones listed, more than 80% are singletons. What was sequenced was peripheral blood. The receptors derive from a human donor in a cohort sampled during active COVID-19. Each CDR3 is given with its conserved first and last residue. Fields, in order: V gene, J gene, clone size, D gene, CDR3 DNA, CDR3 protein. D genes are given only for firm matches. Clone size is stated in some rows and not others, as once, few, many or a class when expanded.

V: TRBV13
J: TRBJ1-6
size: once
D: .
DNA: TGTGCCAGCAGTTACCGGGACATCTCGAATTCACCCCTCCACTTT
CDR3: CASSYRDISNSPLHF

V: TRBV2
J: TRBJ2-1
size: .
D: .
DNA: TGTGCCAGCAGTGGCGCGGGACTGAGCTCCTACAATGAGCAGTTCTTC
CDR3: CASSGAGLSSYNEQFF

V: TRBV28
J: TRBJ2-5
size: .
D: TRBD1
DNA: TGTGCCAGCACCTCACAGGGGCGAGAGACCCAGTACTTC
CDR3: CASTSQGRETQYF

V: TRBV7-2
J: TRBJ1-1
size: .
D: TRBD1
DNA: TGTGCCAGCAGCTTACGGACAGGGGGCTATAACATGAACACTGAAGCTTTCTTT
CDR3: CASSLRTGGYNMNTEAFF

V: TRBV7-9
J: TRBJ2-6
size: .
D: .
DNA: TGTGCCAGCGGGGACACCTTTTCTGGGGCCAACGTCCTGACTTTC
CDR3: CASGDTFSGANVLTF

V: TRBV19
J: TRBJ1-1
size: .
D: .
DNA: TGTGCCAGTATCTCAGGGTTCACTGAAGCTTTCTTT
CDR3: CASISGFTEAFF

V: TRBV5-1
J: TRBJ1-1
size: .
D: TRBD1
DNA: TGCGCCAGTCGGGACAGAGTGAACACTGAAGCTTTCTTT
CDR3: CASRDRVNTEAFF

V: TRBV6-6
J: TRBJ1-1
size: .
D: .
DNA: TGTGCCAGCAGTTGGGCAGGGAACACTGAAGCTTTCTTT
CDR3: CASSWAGNTEAFF

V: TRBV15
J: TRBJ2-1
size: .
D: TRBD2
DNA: TGTGCCACCACCCCTGGGCTAGCGGGAGTGGATGAGCAGTTCTTC
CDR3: CATTPGLAGVDEQFF

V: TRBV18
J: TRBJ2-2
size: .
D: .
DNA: TGTGCCAGCTCACTGGACTCCGGGGAGCTGTTTTTT
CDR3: CASSLDSGELFF

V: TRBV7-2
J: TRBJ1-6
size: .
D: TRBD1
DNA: TGTGCCAGCAGCTTAGGGGACAGCCATTCACCCCTCCACTTT
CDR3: CASSLGDSHSPLHF

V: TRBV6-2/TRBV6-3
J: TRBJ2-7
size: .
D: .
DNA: TGTGCCAGCAGTTCACCGACACTTAACGAGCAGTACTTC
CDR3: CASSSPTLNEQYF

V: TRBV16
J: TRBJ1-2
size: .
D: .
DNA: TGTGCCAGCAGCAAAACCCGGGACACCGCCCATGGCTACACCTTC
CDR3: CASSKTRDTAHGYTF

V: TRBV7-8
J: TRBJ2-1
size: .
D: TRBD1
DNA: TGTGCCAGCAGCTTAGCGGTGGGGGGACAGGGGACCAGTGAGCAGTTCTTC
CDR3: CASSLAVGGQGTSEQFF

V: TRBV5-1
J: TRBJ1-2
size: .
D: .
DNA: TGCGCCAGCAGCTTCTCGAACAGTAACTATGGCTACACCTTC
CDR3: CASSFSNSNYGYTF

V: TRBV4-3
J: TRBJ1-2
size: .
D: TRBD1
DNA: TGCGCCAGCAGCCGTTCGACAGGGGACTATGGCTACACCTTC
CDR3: CASSRSTGDYGYTF

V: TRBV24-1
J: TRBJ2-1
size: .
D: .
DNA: TGTGCCACCTCCTCAGAGGAGTCCTCCTACAATGAGCAGTTCTTC
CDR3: CATSSEESSYNEQFF

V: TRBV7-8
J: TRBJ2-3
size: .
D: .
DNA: TGTGCCAGCAGCCCCGCCGGTGGCACAGATACGCAGTATTTT
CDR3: CASSPAGGTDTQYF

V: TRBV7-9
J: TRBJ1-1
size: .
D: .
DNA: TGTGCCAGCAGGTCAGCGGGGTCACCTGAAGCTTTCTTT
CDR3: CASRSAGSPEAFF

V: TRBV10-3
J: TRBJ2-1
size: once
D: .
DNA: TGTGCCATCAAACTCGACAATGAGCAGTTCTTC
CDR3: CAIKLDNEQFF

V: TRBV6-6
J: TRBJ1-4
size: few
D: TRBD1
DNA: TGTGCCAGCAGTCCCATTGGGACAGGGGGCGGAGGTAATGAAAAACTGTTTTTT
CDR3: CASSPIGTGGGGNEKLFF

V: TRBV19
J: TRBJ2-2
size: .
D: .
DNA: TGTGCCAGTAGTGGCGGGACTCACACCGGGGAGCTGTTTTTT
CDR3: CASSGGTHTGELFF

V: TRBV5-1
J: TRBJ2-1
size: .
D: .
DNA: TGCGCCAGCAGCTTGATCCAGGCTGGCGATGAGCAGTTCTTC
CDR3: CASSLIQAGDEQFF

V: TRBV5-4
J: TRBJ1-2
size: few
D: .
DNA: TGTGCCGATTCCCAGGGAGGGGACTTACGTGGCTACACCTTC
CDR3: CADSQGGDLRGYTF

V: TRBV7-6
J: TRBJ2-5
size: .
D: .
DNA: TGTGCCAGCAGCTTAGTAGCGTTGATGTGGGAGACCCAGTACTTC
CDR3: CASSLVALMWETQYF